The 24 T cell receptor beta chains presented below share a single source sample, sequenced in a study of T cells in Graves' hyperthyroidism and ophthalmopathy (dated by TCRdb to between 2018 and 2021). Library creation used multiplex PCR. TCRdb shows the sequencer as Illumina HiSeq 2000. The TCR beta CDR3 regions were amplified from the RNA transcripts. The TCR CDR3 was subjected to a first round of RT-PCR using the HTBI primer set and the Qiagen OneStep RT-PCR kit. TCRdb trimmed public reads at Q25 via fastp, called clones via MiXCR and kept in-frame beta chains. Every entry covers one CDR3 protein and lists the most common genes and DNA from its rows. In this sample the table shows a few hundred thousand distinct CDR3 sequences, 15% to 19% of which occur a single time. About 30% of the sample is in the top ten clones. Sequenced input: blood. Every receptor here comes from a woman in her late teens or twenties with Graves' hyperthyroidism that later progressed to Graves' ophthalmopathy.

This clonotype was detected many times. J is TRBJ2-6 and V is TRBV12-3 or TRBV12-4, with a possible D match to TRBD2 (5 bases). The CDR3 runs to 14 residues. Trimming shortened V by 4 bases and J by 4 bases, and 8 bases separated the two germline ends. The chain's CDR3 is CASSWESGANVLTF. CDR3 nucleotides: TGTGCCAGCAGTTGGGAGTCCGGGGCCAACGTCCTGACTTTC.

The table lists this clonotype with many counts. The rearrangement joins TRBV4-3 to TRBJ2-1; 9 positions agree with TRBD1. Germline V gene data show CDR1 as LGHNA and CDR2 as YSLEER. The J segment lost 4 bases and the V segment lost 1 base, leaving 8 bases of the junction unmatched. The CDR3 extends over 17 amino acids. The CDR3 region has the DNA TGCGCCAGCAGCCAAGGATCTCCGGGACAGGGTTACAATGAGCAGTTCTTC. Translating gives CASSQGSPGQGYNEQFF.

This clonotype was detected a few times. V gene TRBV12-3 or TRBV12-4 combines with J gene TRBJ2-1; D is unresolved. The length of the CDR3 is 15 residues. V lost 3 bases to trimming and J lost 2 bases, with 11 bases between them. The CDR3 here is CASSFSESPYNEQFF. The CDR3 DNA sequence: TGTGCCAGCAGTTTTTCGGAGAGCCCCTACAATGAGCAGTTCTTC.

The genes are TRBV28 and TRBJ1-6; 12 bases are a match to TRBD1. The length of the CDR3 is 15 residues. V was clipped by 3 bases and J by 9 bases; unmatched bases: 3. The germline gives CDR1 MDHEN, CDR2 SYDVKM. CDR3 sequence (DNA): TGTGCCAGCAGTTTCGGGACAGGGGGCGTTTCACCCCTCCACTTT. This encodes CASSFGTGGVSPLHF.

This clonotype has at least ten counts. The chain is built from TRBV2 and TRBJ1-1; tentatively, D is TRBD1 (5 bases). Germline V CDR1 and CDR2: SNHLY, FYNNEI. V shed 4 bases and J shed 1 base, with 13 bases lying between them. This CDR3 region has 15 residues. The CDR3 DNA reads as TGTGCCAGCAGTGTCCAGGGTGTTAGGAACACTGAAGCTTTCTTT. This sequence encodes CASSVQGVRNTEAFF.

The J gene is TRBJ2-2, the V gene TRBV2, with 8 nucleotides matching TRBD2. Germline V gene lookup returns CDR1 SNHLY and CDR2 FYNNEI. V shed 1 base, J shed 7 bases, and the junction held 5 bases outside the gene matches. The CDR3 loop spans 15 amino acids. CDR3 region: CASSEEREYVGELFF. CDR3 bases: TGTGCCAGCAGTGAAGAGCGGGAGTATGTCGGGGAGCTGTTTTTT.

This clonotype was observed at least ten times. This chain connects TRBV7-2 to TRBJ1-2; 7 positions match TRBD1. Germline V gene data show CDR1 as SGHTA and CDR2 as FQGNSA. The CDR3 consists of 15 residues. V shed 4 bases and J 1 base; nucleotides not matched to a gene: 6. CDR3 loop: CASSYEDRSNYGYTF. The DNA of the CDR3 is TGTGCCAGCAGCTATGAGGACAGGAGTAACTATGGCTACACCTTC.

The chain uses TRBV19 and TRBJ2-5; the D call may be TRBD1 or TRBD2 (7 bases each). Trimming pared 3 bases from V and 5 bases from J, leaving 16 bases between. This CDR3 has 15 amino acids. The germline V gene encodes CDR1 LNHDA and CDR2 SQIVND (reference sequence). CDR3 region: CASSISRGGVETQYF. The CDR3 DNA reads as TGTGCCAGTAGTATTAGCAGGGGGGGCGTGGAGACCCAGTACTTC.

To note about this clonotype: This may arise from a read error, as a much more abundant clone is one base away. The rearrangement uses TRBV7-2 and TRBJ2-2; 8 bases align to TRBD2. This CDR3 comprises 16 residues. The ends lost 0 bases at V and 6 bases at J; junction bases unmatched: 6. Germline V CDR1 and CDR2: SGHTA, FQGNSA. The CDR3 sequence is CASSLASGSNAGELFF. The CDR3 DNA reads TGTGCCAGCAGCTTAGCCAGCGGGAGTAACGCCGGGGAGCTGTTTTTT.

This clonotype showed up many times. V gene TRBV5-5 combines with J gene TRBJ1-4; the D gene is possibly TRBD1 (5 bases). V gave up 4 bases and J gave up 8 bases, with 18 bases separating them. Per germline, CDR1 SGHKS and CDR2 YYEKEE (reference sequence). The CDR3 sequence is 15 residues long. The CDR3 sequence is CASSISGTLREKLFF. In DNA form, the CDR3 reads TGTGCCAGCAGCATATCCGGGACCCTCAGGGAAAAACTGTTTTTT.

This clonotype was seen many times. V is TRBV11-2 and J is TRBJ2-3; 8 bases match TRBD1. Germline trimming cut 5 bases from V and 4 bases from J; bases unmatched to any gene: 5. Germline loops: CDR1 SGHAT, CDR2 FQNNGV. The length of the CDR3 is 14 residues. The CDR3 sequence: CASSRTGIADTQYF. Written as DNA, the CDR3 is TGTGCCAGCAGCCGGACAGGGATAGCAGATACGCAGTATTTT. Using reference TRBV11-2 and TRBJ2-3 for the parts outside the CDR3, the full variable domain is EAGVAQSPRYKIIEKRQSVAFWCNPISGHATLYWYQQILGQGPKLLIQFQNNGVVDDSQLPKDRFSAERLKGVDSTLKIQPAKLEDSAVYLCASSRTGIADTQYFGPGTRLTVL.

The J gene is TRBJ2-1, the V gene TRBV27, with 8 bases aligning to TRBD2. Germline CDR1 is MNHEY and CDR2 is SMNVEV (reference sequence). This CDR3 contains 14 residues. V lost 2 bases to trimming and J lost 8 bases; unmatched junction nucleotides: 5. CDR3 region: CASSLGTRPDEQFF. Here the CDR3 DNA reads TGTGCCAGCAGTTTAGGGACTAGACCAGATGAGCAGTTCTTC.

On this clonotype itself: One end of the junction is discordant with germline, which a read error may explain. This chain joins TRBV5-1 and TRBJ2-1, with TRBD2 matching over 8 bases. CDR3 size: 15 residues. Germline V gene sequence: CDR1 SGHRS, CDR2 YFSETQ. CDR3: CASSVTSGYYNEQFF. DNA for the CDR3: TGTGCCAGCAGCGTTACTAGCGGTTACTACAATGAGCAGTTCTTC.

This clonotype was observed at least ten times. The V call is TRBV11-2, the J call TRBJ2-5; 7 positions agree with TRBD1. J was trimmed by 0 bases and V by 4 bases; bases with no gene match: 5. Germline V gene lookup returns CDR1 SGHAT and CDR2 FQNNGV. CDR3 length: 15 amino acids. CDR3 protein: CASSSFGTDQETQYF. CDR3 nucleotides: TGTGCCAGCAGCTCGTTCGGGACAGACCAAGAGACCCAGTACTTC.

Many counts were recorded for this clonotype. This chain uses TRBV30 with TRBJ1-1, with unresolved D. V lost 0 bases, J lost 9 bases, and 5 bases lay in between. The CDR3 length is 10 residues. The germline CDR1 and CDR2 sequences are GTSNPN and SVGIG (reference sequence). This CDR3 is CAWSVQQAFF. The CDR3 nucleotides read TGTGCCTGGAGTGTCCAGCAAGCTTTCTTT. The variable domain in full, with the rest retrieved from reference TRBV30 and TRBJ1-1, is SQTIHQWPATLVQPVGSPLSLECTVEGTSNPNLYWYRQAAGRGLQLLFYSVGIGQISSEVPQNLSASRPQDRQFILSSKKLLLSDSGFYLCAWSVQQAFFGQGTRLTVV.

This clonotype was counted a few times. V is TRBV9 and J is TRBJ2-2; D is unclear. CDR1 is SGDLS and CDR2 is YYNGEE in the germline V gene. Trimming stripped 0 bases from V and 0 bases from J, with 12 bases between. The CDR3 contains 17 residues. The CDR3 loop is CASSVGRDKANTGELFF. The CDR3 coding sequence is TGTGCCAGCAGCGTAGGTAGGGATAAGGCGAACACCGGGGAGCTGTTTTTT.

The chain has TRBV19 and TRBJ1-1; D gene unclear. CDR3 size: 15 residues. Per germline, CDR1 LNHDA and CDR2 SQIVND (reference sequence). V was cut by 6 bases and J by 0 bases, with 14 bases left in between. CDR3 loop: CASRGYEDLNTEAFF. CDR3 DNA: TGTGCCAGTAGAGGCTATGAGGACTTGAACACTGAAGCTTTCTTT.

The gene calls are TRBV5-6 and TRBJ2-2; no definite D call. The V end was cut by 2 bases, the J end by 9 bases, with 11 bases between. The V gene's germline CDR1 is SGHDT and CDR2 YYEEEE. The CDR3 runs to 13 residues. This CDR3 reads CASSLGAPRELFF. The CDR3 DNA reads as TGTGCCAGCAGCTTAGGTGCACCCCGGGAGCTGTTTTTT. Together with reference TRBV5-6 and TRBJ2-2, the CDR3 gives the full variable domain: DAGVTQSPTHLIKTRGQQVTLRCSPKSGHDTVSWYQQALGQGPQFIFQYYEEEERQRGNFPDRFSGHQFPNYSSELNVNALLLGDSALYLCASSLGAPRELFFGEGSRLTVL.

This clonotype was seen many times. J is TRBJ2-3 and V is TRBV11-3; TRBD1 agrees at 9 bases. CDR3 length equals 13 residues. With 8 bases clipped from V and 5 bases from J, the junction kept 5 bases outside the gene matches. Germline CDR1 is SGHNT and CDR2 is YENEEA. The CDR3 region has the DNA TGTGCCAGCCCGGGACAGGGAGGAGATACGCAGTATTTT. Translation gives CASPGQGGDTQYF.

The gene calls are TRBV28 and TRBJ1-5; the D gene is possibly TRBD1 (5 bases). The length of the CDR3 is 15 residues. V was trimmed by 6 bases and J by 3 bases, leaving 15 bases between them. Germline V gene data show CDR1 as MDHEN and CDR2 as SYDVKM. The CDR3 bases are TGTGCCAGCAGCCTCACGGGGCAGGCCAATCAGCCCCAGCATTTT. Translation: CASSLTGQANQPQHF.

The V gene is TRBV9, the J gene TRBJ1-3; D unclear. The V end lost 3 bases, the J end lost 4 bases, and 14 bases lay between the germline ends. CDR3 length: 15 amino acids. Germline CDR1 and CDR2: SGDLS and YYNGEE. Here the CDR3 DNA reads TGTGCCAGCAGCGACCAGCCAGTTGGGGGAAACACCATATATTTT. Translation gives CASSDQPVGGNTIYF.

This clonotype was counted at least ten times. The rearrangement joins TRBV5-1 to TRBJ1-4; a weak D match, TRBD1 (5 bases). There are 16 residues in the CDR3. Germline loops: CDR1 SGHRS, CDR2 YFSETQ. Trimming pared 0 bases from V and 0 bases from J, leaving 9 bases between. The CDR3 sequence is CASSLGQLATNEKLFF. In DNA, the CDR3 is TGCGCCAGCAGCTTGGGACAGCTTGCAACTAATGAAAAACTGTTTTTT.

CDR3 sequence (DNA): TGTGCCAGTAGTATAATGGGTTACACAGATACGCAGTATTTT. It translates to CASSIMGYTDTQYF. This chain connects TRBV19 to TRBJ2-3; D is uncertain. Germline CDR1 and CDR2: LNHDA and SQIVND (reference sequence). V lost 2 bases and J lost 2, with 8 bases in between. The CDR3 spans 14 residues.

This clonotype was found many times. This chain's CDR3 is CASSLRRGTEQYF. The CDR3 nucleotides are TGTGCCAGCAGCTTAAGAAGGGGAACCGAGCAGTACTTC. V and J are TRBV7-3 and TRBJ2-7, with D perhaps TRBD1 (5 bases). The V end lost 1 base, the J end lost 6 bases, and 10 bases lay between the germline ends. This CDR3 has 13 residues. Germline V lookup: CDR1 SGHTA, CDR2 FQGTGA.